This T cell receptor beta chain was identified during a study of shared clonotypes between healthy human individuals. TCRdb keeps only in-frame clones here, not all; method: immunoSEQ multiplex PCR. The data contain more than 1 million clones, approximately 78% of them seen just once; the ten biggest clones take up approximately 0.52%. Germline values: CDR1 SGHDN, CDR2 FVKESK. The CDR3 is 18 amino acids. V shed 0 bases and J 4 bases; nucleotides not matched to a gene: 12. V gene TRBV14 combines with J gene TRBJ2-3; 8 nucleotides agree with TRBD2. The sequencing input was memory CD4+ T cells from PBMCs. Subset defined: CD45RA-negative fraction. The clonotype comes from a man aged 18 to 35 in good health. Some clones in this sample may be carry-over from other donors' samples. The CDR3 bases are TGTGCCAGCAGCCAAGATGCTCTACCGGGAGGGGTCGCAGATACGCAGTATTTT. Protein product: CASSQDALPGGVADTQYF.